One T cell receptor beta chain is described in this entry. No antigen is known for it. The junction does not match germline at one end; this may be a read error. Profiling of TCR beta VDJ combinations and CDR3 sequences used genomic DNA as template. TCRdb processed the reads anew with MiXCR; each CDR3 protein has one entry. The sample contains approximately 380,000 distinct CDR3 sequences, about 70% of which appear only once. The sample comes from a study of CD8+CD57+ T cells in acquired aplastic anemia. Study-wide background: Mean yield of DNA from sorted CD4+ and CD8+ cells was 2.5 to 4 ug. Healthy donors averaged about 10 million reads for CD4+ cells.

The CDR3 spans 13 residues. Germline V gene data show CDR1 as SQVTM and CDR2 as ANQGSEA. Study results and limitations: Found in both controls and patients were approximately 31 CD8+ CDR3 sequences. Simpson's diversity of CD8+ cells was not significantly different in patients compared with controls.

This receptor was obtained from a human donor in good health, serving as a control. The chain uses TRBV29-1 and TRBJ2-3, with D possibly TRBD1 on 5 matching bases. Sequencing used sorted CD4+, CD8+, or CD8+CD57+ T cells (not recorded which) from PBMCs. The CDR3 reads CSVDREGRYEPYF. CDR3 nucleotides: TGCAGCGTTGACAGGGAAGGTCGCTACGAGCCGTACTTT.